The 23 T cell receptor beta chains presented below share a single source sample, sequenced in a study of cytomegalovirus exposure and HLA in healthy donors (dated by TCRdb to between 2016 and 2019). Library preparation used the immunoSEQ multiplex PCR assay. For the multiplex PCR, a mixture combining 60 forward primers for TCR Vbeta segments and 13 reverse primers for TCR Jbeta segments was used. TCRdb took this table from immuneACCESS and kept in-frame rearrangements with V and J called. Such tables lack part of the clones; where checked against another copy, unresolved V genes explain under half of the gap, and the rest is unexplained. This sample is represented by under 140,000 clones; roughly three quarters of them were singletons. The top ten hold roughly 5.6% of the sample. Input material: PBMCs. These TCRs come from a man aged 25 to 40 in good health and CMV-seropositive.

This clone was detected only a few times. This chain uses TRBV27 with TRBJ1-1; 7 positions agree with TRBD1. The V gene's germline CDR1 is MNHEY and CDR2 SMNVEV (reference sequence). This CDR3 comprises 11 residues. Trimming cost V 5 bases and J 9 bases; bases outside gene matches: 3. The CDR3, as DNA: TGTGCCAGCAGTATGACAGGGCAAGCTTTCTTT. Encoded protein: CASSMTGQAFF.

This clone was observed a single time. The genes are TRBV30 and TRBJ2-3; TRBD2 matches 8 bases. The ends lost 8 bases at V and 5 bases at J; junction bases unmatched: 15. Looked up from germline, CDR1 is GTSNPN and CDR2 is SVGIG (reference sequence). This CDR3 has 15 amino acids. The CDR3 DNA follows: TGTGCCCTCACGACCGGGGGGGCAAAGAGAGATACGCAGTATTTT. Amino acids: CALTTGGAKRDTQYF.

This sequence joins TRBV7-2 and TRBJ2-5; tentative D call: TRBD2 (5 bases). The ends were cut back, 3 bases at V and 5 bases at J, with 7 bases in the middle. Germline loops: CDR1 SGHTA, CDR2 FQGNSA. The length of the CDR3 is 12 residues. CDR3 residues: CASSLWRETQYF. The CDR3 coding sequence is TGTGCCAGCAGCTTGTGGAGGGAGACCCAGTACTTC.

This sequence joins TRBV25-1 and TRBJ1-1; 7 nucleotides align to TRBD1. The CDR3 consists of 14 residues. V lost 3 bases to trimming and J lost 10 bases; unmatched junction nucleotides: 11. Germline V lookup: CDR1 MGHDK, CDR2 SYGVNS. CDR3 in amino acids: CASSDITGEPRAFF. CDR3 DNA: TGTGCCAGCAGTGACATAACAGGGGAACCGCGAGCTTTCTTT.

The chain links TRBV2 to TRBJ1-3, with D tentatively TRBD1 (5 bases). The germline CDR1 and CDR2 sequences are SNHLY and FYNNEI. V was pared by 4 bases and J by 7 bases, with 23 bases between. The CDR3 spans 17 residues. The CDR3 DNA follows: TGTGCCAGCAGTGGACAGATACTTCCCTCTATGTGGAACACCATATATTTT. This gives the protein CASSGQILPSMWNTIYF.

The chain uses TRBV11-2 and TRBJ2-1; TRBD2 matches 8 bases. CDR1 and CDR2 from the germline V gene are SGHAT and FQNNGV. V lost 4 bases, J lost 5 bases, and 7 bases stayed unmatched. CDR3 size: 15 residues. The CDR3 region has the DNA TGTGCCAGCAGCTCCGTTCGGGGGGGCAACAATGAGCAGTTCTTC. It translates to CASSSVRGGNNEQFF.

This sequence joins TRBV25-1 and TRBJ1-1; D is perhaps TRBD1 (6 bases). Germline CDR1 is MGHDK and CDR2 is SYGVNS. Trimming took off 3 bases at V and 4 bases at J, with 15 bases between the two ends. The CDR3 covers 15 residues. This CDR3 reads CASSDPHRAGTEAFF. CDR3 in DNA: TGTGCCAGCAGTGACCCGCACAGGGCGGGCACTGAAGCTTTCTTT.

In regard to this clone: Sequence at one end of the junction differs from germline and may be a read error. The V call is TRBV7-9, the J call TRBJ2-2, with TRBD1 matching 7 bases. The CDR3 is made up of 12 amino acids. The germline V gene encodes CDR1 SEHNR and CDR2 FQNEAQ (reference sequence). CDR3 sequence (DNA): TGTTCCAGCAGCAGGGGACAGTCGATGCTGTTTTTT. As protein: CSSSRGQSMLFF.

At least ten counts were recorded for this clone. The rearrangement joins TRBV14 to TRBJ1-5, with D hard to call. The germline gives CDR1 SGHDN, CDR2 FVKESK. Trimming stripped 3 bases from V and 5 bases from J, with 8 bases between. This CDR3 comprises 13 residues. The CDR3 nucleotides are TGTGCCAGCAGCCAGAGCCCTTATCAGCCCCAGCATTTT. Protein sequence: CASSQSPYQPQHF.

This rearrangement joins TRBV11-3 to TRBJ1-1; TRBD1 matches 10 bases. Germline values: CDR1 SGHNT, CDR2 YENEEA. J was trimmed by 1 base and V by 3 bases; bases with no gene match: 8. The CDR3 has 17 residues. The CDR3 is CASSFLRGQGRNTEAFF. The CDR3 nucleotides read TGTGCCAGCAGCTTCCTGAGGGGACAGGGGCGGAACACTGAAGCTTTCTTT.

The rearrangement joins TRBV7-2 to TRBJ2-3; D perhaps matches TRBD1 (6 bases). The CDR3 has 14 amino acids. V was cut by 4 bases and J by 1 base, with 9 bases left in between. Germline V gives CDR1 SGHTA, CDR2 FQGNSA. CDR3 sequence (DNA): TGTGCCAGCAGCTGGGCAGGGGGCACAGATACGCAGTATTTT. The encoded protein is CASSWAGGTDTQYF.

The V and J genes are TRBV28 and TRBJ2-3, with D perhaps TRBD1 (5 bases). There are 13 residues in the CDR3. Trimming removed 6 bases from V and 2 bases from J, with 9 bases in between. CDR1 and CDR2 (germline): MDHEN, SYDVKM. As DNA, the CDR3 is TGTGCCAGCAGGGACATTAACACAGATACGCAGTATTTT. Protein sequence: CASRDINTDTQYF.

This chain connects TRBV7-8 to TRBJ2-3; 8 bases map to TRBD2. Germline CDR1 SGHVS, CDR2 FQNEAQ. The ends lost 1 base at V and 5 bases at J; junction bases unmatched: 2. The CDR3 is 14 residues long. CDR3 nucleotides: TGTGCCAGCAGCTTAGTCGGGGGGGGAGATACGCAGTATTTT. Protein sequence: CASSLVGGGDTQYF.

The chain has TRBV2 and TRBJ2-7; 7 bases align to TRBD1. Germline V gene lookup returns CDR1 SNHLY and CDR2 FYNNEI. V gave up 8 bases and J gave up 0 bases; unmatched junction bases: 4. This CDR3 is built from 13 residues. CDR3 sequence (DNA): TGTGCCAGCCTCGGGACAGCCTCCTACGAGCAGTACTTC. This encodes CASLGTASYEQYF.

V usage is TRBV5-1 and J usage is TRBJ2-7, with TRBD1 matching 9 bases. The CDR3 totals 13 residues. Trimming cost V 4 bases and J 5 bases; bases outside gene matches: 4. Germline CDR1 reads SGHRS; CDR2 reads YFSETQ. CDR3 protein: CASSPGTGNEQYF. The CDR3 bases are TGCGCCAGCAGCCCTGGGACAGGGAACGAGCAGTACTTC.

The gene calls are TRBV4-3 and TRBJ1-1; TRBD1 is a possible D gene (6 bases). V was shortened by 0 bases and J by 0 bases, with 11 bases between the two germline ends. The CDR3 loop spans 16 amino acids. Germline CDR1 reads LGHNA; CDR2 reads YSLEER. The DNA for the CDR3 is TGCGCCAGCAGCCAAGATTTCAGGGGCATGAACACTGAAGCTTTCTTT. Protein: CASSQDFRGMNTEAFF.

The chain carries TRBV4-1 and TRBJ1-1, with TRBD1 identical over 9 bases. Trimming at V came to 7 bases and at J to 2 bases, leaving 17 bases not matched to a gene. This CDR3 comprises 18 residues. Germline CDR1 MGHRA, CDR2 YSYEKL. CDR3 protein: CASTGGLGTGYFNTEAFF. The CDR3 DNA is TGCGCCAGCACCGGGGGATTGGGGACAGGGTACTTTAACACTGAAGCTTTCTTT.

This sequence joins TRBV7-2 and TRBJ2-3; TRBD2 matches 7 bases. Germline CDR1 SGHTA, CDR2 FQGNSA. V dropped 1 base and J dropped 0; count of bases not matched to a gene: 7. The CDR3 has 17 amino acids. The CDR3 region is CASSLVLAGDSTDTQYF. The CDR3 nucleotides read TGTGCCAGCAGCTTAGTCTTGGCGGGGGACAGCACAGATACGCAGTATTTT.

This chain's CDR3 is CASSTGAAYNEQFF. DNA of the CDR3: TGTGCCAGTAGTACCGGAGCCGCCTACAATGAGCAGTTCTTC. This chain connects TRBV19 to TRBJ2-1; D is unresolved. V dropped 4 bases and J dropped 2 bases, with 9 bases sitting between them. The CDR3 length is 14 residues. The germline gives CDR1 LNHDA, CDR2 SQIVND (reference sequence). The full variable domain, with the rest looked up from reference TRBV19 and TRBJ2-1, is DGGITQSPKYLFRKEGQNVTLSCEQNLNHDAMYWYRQDPGQGLRLIYYSQIVNDFQKGDIAEGYSVSREKKESFPLTVTSAQKNPTAFYLCASSTGAAYNEQFFGPGTRLTVL.

The chain employs TRBV25-1 and TRBJ1-3; TRBD1 matches at 9 bases. The J segment lost 4 bases and the V segment lost 3 bases, leaving 7 bases of the junction unmatched. This CDR3 spans 16 amino acids. The germline gives CDR1 MGHDK, CDR2 SYGVNS. The CDR3 region is CASSDPGTGSGNTIYF. In nucleotides, the CDR3 is TGTGCCAGCAGTGACCCTGGGACAGGGTCCGGAAACACCATATATTTT.

The V and J genes are TRBV7-8 and TRBJ1-1; D is ambiguous. CDR3 length: 14 residues. Trimming shortened V by 5 bases and J by 1 base, and 11 bases separated the two germline ends. CDR1 and CDR2 (germline): SGHVS, FQNEAQ. CDR3 coding DNA: TGTGCCAGCAGCCCCACTCGGGGGAACACTGAAGCTTTCTTT. The encoded protein is CASSPTRGNTEAFF.

This clone was picked up one time. The chain has TRBV9 and TRBJ1-1; D remains unclear. Germline CDR1 is SGDLS and CDR2 is YYNGEE. The CDR3 length is 13 residues. Trimming pared 3 bases from V and 4 bases from J, leaving 10 bases between. As DNA, the CDR3 is TGTGCCAGCAGCGCCCTTGACACCACTGAAGCTTTCTTT. Protein product: CASSALDTTEAFF.

The gene calls are TRBV2 and TRBJ2-7, with D uncertain. V lost 3 bases to trimming and J lost 2 bases, with 8 bases between them. This CDR3 has 13 amino acids. Germline assignment: CDR1 SNHLY and CDR2 FYNNEI. The CDR3 coding sequence is TGTGCCAGCAGTGACCTAGAGACCTACGAGCAGTACTTC. Its protein is CASSDLETYEQYF. Full variable domain (rest looked up from reference TRBV2 and TRBJ2-7): EPEVTQTPSHQVTQMGQEVILRCVPISNHLYFYWYRQILGQKVEFLVSFYNNEISEKSEIFDDQFSVERPDGSNFTLKIRSTKLEDSAMYFCASSDLETYEQYFGPGTRLTVT.